A single sample gave rise to the 30 T cell receptor beta chains below, sequenced in a study of T cells in Graves' hyperthyroidism and ophthalmopathy. RNA transcripts gave rise to amplified TCR beta CDR3 regions. The study used the HTBI primer set for a first-round RT-PCR of the TCR CDR3. Each CDR3 protein is one row after TCRdb ran MiXCR on the multiplex PCR reads. The sample shows hundreds of thousands of distinct CDR3 sequences, less than 25% of them seen only once. The sample comprised blood. Receptors originate from a man aged 25-45 years with Graves' ophthalmopathy.

This clonotype has at least ten counts. In nucleotides, the CDR3 is TGTGCCTGGACGGGCGCCCCTATAATGGGCTATGGCTACACCTTC. Translation gives CAWTGAPIMGYGYTF. The rearrangement joins TRBV30 to TRBJ1-2; D unresolved. CDR3 length: 15 residues. Germline V gene lookup returns CDR1 GTSNPN and CDR2 SVGIG (reference sequence). V lost 4 bases, J lost 4 bases, and 19 bases lay in between.

The chain has TRBV10-3 and TRBJ2-6; D not resolved. Germline V gene sequence: CDR1 ENHRY, CDR2 SYGVKD. The CDR3 runs 13 residues. V lost 5 bases and J lost 3, with 5 bases in between. This chain's CDR3 is CAISPVGANVLTF. The CDR3 nucleotides are TGTGCCATCAGTCCCGTTGGGGCCAACGTCCTGACTTTC.

The rearrangement links TRBV20-1 to TRBJ2-7; D is perhaps TRBD1 (6 bases). Germline CDR1 and CDR2: DFQATT and SNEGSKA (reference sequence). V shed 6 bases and J shed 1 base, with 13 bases lying between them. The CDR3 is 13 amino acids. CDR3 sequence reads: CSAPVTGSYEQYF. CDR3 in DNA: TGCAGTGCCCCGGTCACAGGGTCCTACGAGCAGTACTTC.

In this sample, this clonotype turned up many times. The chain has TRBV6-2 or TRBV6-3 and TRBJ2-1, with D perhaps matching TRBD2 (5 bases). Trimming stripped 3 bases from V and 0 bases from J, with 12 bases between. Looked up from germline, CDR1 is MNHEY and CDR2 is SVGEGT. This CDR3 has 16 amino acids. Here the CDR3 reads CASSYRRASSYNEQFF. DNA for the CDR3: TGTGCCAGCAGTTATAGGCGGGCTAGCTCCTACAATGAGCAGTTCTTC.

V and J are TRBV27 and TRBJ2-7; the D gene is possibly TRBD1 (6 bases). Between the trimmed V and J ends, which lost 5 bases and 1 base, there was a span of 12 bases. Germline CDR1 is MNHEY and CDR2 is SMNVEV (reference sequence). This CDR3 region has 14 residues. This chain's CDR3 is CASSHDRRSYEQYF. In DNA, the CDR3 is TGTGCCAGCAGTCACGACAGGAGATCCTACGAGCAGTACTTC.

The chain uses TRBV6-1 and TRBJ2-3; D is unclear. The V end was cut by 8 bases, the J end by 1 base, with 13 bases between. The CDR3 sequence is 14 residues long. Germline V CDR1 and CDR2: MNHNS, SASEGT. DNA for the CDR3: TGTGCCAGCGGGCCATCGATCGGCACAGATACGCAGTATTTT. It codes for CASGPSIGTDTQYF.

The chain uses TRBV7-3 and TRBJ2-3; 10 bases map to TRBD2. CDR1 is SGHTA, CDR2 FQGTGA, per germline. Trimming removed 5 bases from V and 2 bases from J; junction bases left unmatched: 7. The CDR3 consists of 16 residues. The CDR3 sequence: CASSLSAGGPTDTQYF. In DNA form, the CDR3 reads TGTGCCAGCAGCCTTTCAGCGGGAGGGCCCACAGATACGCAGTATTTT.

The table lists this clonotype with many counts. The chain joins TRBV28 to TRBJ2-7, with TRBD2 as a possible D gene (5 bases). CDR1 is MDHEN, CDR2 SYDVKM, per germline. The CDR3 is made up of 13 amino acids. Trimming took off 7 bases at V and 6 bases at J, with 16 bases between the two ends. CDR3 in DNA: TGTGCCAGCACATCAGGAACGGGGAGCGAGCAGTACTTC. Protein product: CASTSGTGSEQYF.

This clonotype has a count of ten or more. The genes are TRBV5-1 and TRBJ2-1, with 7 nucleotides matching TRBD2. After removal of 3 bases from V and 1 base from J, the junction contained 13 bases not matched to a gene. Germline values: CDR1 SGHRS, CDR2 YFSETQ. The length of the CDR3 is 18 residues. CDR3 amino acids: CASSSFILREKSYNEQFF. The DNA of the CDR3 is TGCGCCAGCAGCTCCTTTATCTTGCGGGAGAAGTCCTACAATGAGCAGTTCTTC.

This clonotype turned up a few times. The V call is TRBV10-3, the J call TRBJ2-7, with 8 bases lining up with TRBD1. CDR1 ENHRY and CDR2 SYGVKD come from the germline V gene. V dropped 5 bases and J dropped 5; count of bases not matched to a gene: 8. The CDR3 totals 14 residues. CDR3 bases: TGTGCCATCAGTTCTAGGGACAGGTATAACGAGCAGTACTTC. This gives the protein CAISSRDRYNEQYF.

This clonotype appeared a few times. V is TRBV5-1 and J is TRBJ1-2, with D perhaps matching TRBD1 (5 bases). Per germline, CDR1 SGHRS and CDR2 YFSETQ. The CDR3 is 15 amino acids. V was clipped by 4 bases and J by 0 bases, with 13 bases between them. CDR3 DNA: TGCGCCAGCAGCGGGGGGGACGTAGCTAACTATGGCTACACCTTC. Its protein is CASSGGDVANYGYTF.

This clonotype was seen only a few times. The gene calls are TRBV5-6 and TRBJ2-1; possible D gene TRBD1, 5 bases. This CDR3 comprises 15 residues. Between the trimmed V and J ends, which lost 4 bases and 9 bases, there was a span of 20 bases. Per germline, CDR1 SGHDT and CDR2 YYEEEE. This CDR3 is CASSLQGVRPGEQFF. CDR3 DNA: TGTGCCAGCAGCCTCCAAGGGGTGCGACCAGGTGAGCAGTTCTTC.

This chain uses TRBV7-8 with TRBJ1-1; a weak D match, TRBD1 (5 bases). This CDR3 has 18 amino acids. V was shortened by 2 bases and J by 0 bases, with 19 bases between the two germline ends. CDR1 and CDR2 from the germline V gene are SGHVS and FQNEAQ. The CDR3 nucleotides read TGTGCCAGCAGCTTAAAGCGACAGACAGAAAACCTGAACACTGAAGCTTTCTTT. This translates into CASSLKRQTENLNTEAFF.

This clonotype came up many times. The chain is built from TRBV14 and TRBJ2-1; TRBD2 matches at 13 bases. Germline CDR1 and CDR2: SGHDN and FVKESK. CDR3 size: 17 residues. J lost 2 bases, V lost 4 bases, and 5 bases had no gene match. The CDR3 loop is CASSPTTSGRAYNEQFF. CDR3 bases: TGTGCCAGCAGCCCTACTACTAGCGGGAGGGCCTACAATGAGCAGTTCTTC.

This clonotype was detected a few times. The J gene is TRBJ2-1, the V gene TRBV6-2 or TRBV6-3, with a weak D call TRBD2 (5 bases). The germline V gene has CDR1 MNHEY and CDR2 SVGEGT. The V end lost 0 bases, the J end lost 0 bases, and 9 bases lay between the germline ends. The CDR3 totals 16 residues. The chain's CDR3 is CASSYSLEDSYNEQFF. The CDR3 coding sequence is TGTGCCAGCAGTTACTCCCTGGAGGACTCCTACAATGAGCAGTTCTTC.

This clonotype was seen repeatedly, ten times or more. J is TRBJ2-1 and V is TRBV28, with TRBD1 matching 8 bases. Trimming removed 2 bases from V and 4 bases from J; junction bases left unmatched: 4. The CDR3 runs 15 residues. The germline gives CDR1 MDHEN, CDR2 SYDVKM. CDR3: CASSLGGQGYNEQFF. CDR3 coding DNA: TGTGCCAGCAGTTTAGGAGGACAGGGTTACAATGAGCAGTTCTTC.

The sample holds many counts of this clonotype. This chain uses TRBV12-3 or TRBV12-4 with TRBJ1-4; no firm D call. The V end lost 5 bases, the J end lost 4 bases, and 20 bases lay between the germline ends. CDR3 length: 17 residues. This chain's CDR3 is CASSGSPRERSNEKLFF. In DNA form, the CDR3 reads TGTGCCAGCAGTGGTTCCCCGAGGGAACGGAGTAATGAAAAACTGTTTTTT.

V usage is TRBV10-3 and J usage is TRBJ2-2; D is ambiguous. The V gene's germline CDR1 is ENHRY and CDR2 SYGVKD. The CDR3 is made up of 14 amino acids. Trimming took 4 bases from V and 3 from J, leaving 9 bases between them. The CDR3 region is CAISGPADTGELFF. In nucleotides, the CDR3 is TGTGCCATCAGTGGCCCGGCCGACACCGGGGAGCTGTTTTTT.

This clonotype was seen ten or more times. The DNA for the CDR3 is TGTGCCAGCAGCTTTAGCCGCAGGGCTGATACGCAGTATTTT. This translates into CASSFSRRADTQYF. The chain combines TRBV11-2 with TRBJ2-3; possibly TRBD1 for D (5 bases). This CDR3 is built from 14 residues. The V end was cut by 3 bases, the J end by 6 bases, with 13 bases between. Germline lookup yields CDR1 SGHAT and CDR2 FQNNGV.

This clonotype was counted ten times or more. The chain recombines TRBV7-9 with TRBJ2-7; D is unresolved. From germline, CDR1 is SEHNR and CDR2 FQNEAQ (reference sequence). CDR3 length: 15 amino acids. The germline V and J ends were trimmed by 0 bases and 2 bases, with 11 bases remaining between them. CDR3 DNA sequence: TGTGCCAGCAGCTTAGCGATCCGTAGAACCTACGAGCAGTACTTC. Its protein is CASSLAIRRTYEQYF.

Worth noting for this clonotype: Since no conserved phenylalanine or tryptophan closes the CDR3, a read error is the likely cause. This chain links TRBV30 with TRBJ1-1, with D uncertain. V was shortened by 0 bases and J by 3 bases, with 5 bases between the two germline ends. In germline, CDR1 is GTSNPN, CDR2 SVGIG (reference sequence). CDR3 length: 12 residues. DNA of the CDR3: TGTGCCTGGAGTGTATCCGACACTGAAGCTTTCTCT. This codes for CAWSVSDTEAFS.

The J gene is TRBJ2-7, the V gene TRBV5-6; D not certain. Looked up from germline, CDR1 is SGHDT and CDR2 is YYEEEE. V lost 4 bases and J 2 bases, leaving 13 bases between the germline ends. This CDR3 region has 14 residues. The CDR3 DNA reads TGTGCCAGCAGCCCCTGGGCAGGACCCTACGAGCAGTACTTC. It is translated as CASSPWAGPYEQYF.

This clonotype has only a few counts. J is TRBJ2-7 and V is TRBV28, with 9 bases fitting TRBD1. V trimming: 2 bases; J trimming: 4 bases; junction bases outside the gene matches: 12. CDR1 is MDHEN and CDR2 is SYDVKM in the germline V gene. The CDR3 spans 17 residues. CDR3 sequence reads: CASSLRVLDRGRYEQYF. Here the CDR3 DNA reads TGTGCCAGCAGTTTACGCGTCCTGGACAGGGGCCGATACGAGCAGTACTTC.

The sample holds a few counts of this clonotype. This chain joins TRBV20-1 and TRBJ2-7; 14 nucleotides align to TRBD2. The V gene end was trimmed by 4 bases and the J gene end by 5 bases; junction bases not matched to a gene: 10. Germline CDR1 is DFQATT and CDR2 is SNEGSKA (reference sequence). The CDR3 runs 16 residues. In DNA, the CDR3 is TGCAGTGCTATCGCCGAGGGACTAGCGGGAGTGCACGAGCAGTACTTC. This sequence encodes CSAIAEGLAGVHEQYF.

The chain links TRBV27 to TRBJ2-3; no clear D gene. The CDR3 is 13 residues long. The germline V gene encodes CDR1 MNHEY and CDR2 SMNVEV (reference sequence). Between the trimmed V and J ends, which lost 4 bases and 2 bases, there was a span of 7 bases. The CDR3 spells CASSSRFTDTQYF. DNA of the CDR3: TGTGCCAGCAGTTCACGGTTCACAGATACGCAGTATTTT.

This clonotype was picked up a small number of times. The chain has TRBV3-1 and TRBJ2-1; unclear D gene. CDR3 length: 14 amino acids. Germline V lookup: CDR1 LGHDT, CDR2 YNNKEL (reference sequence). The V gene lost 0 bases and the J gene lost 10 bases, with 13 bases spanning the gap. The CDR3 nucleotides are TGTGCCAGCAGCCAAGATTTAAGAGAGCAGGAGCAGTTCTTC. Translating gives CASSQDLREQEQFF.

This clonotype was counted at least ten times. V and J are TRBV3-1 and TRBJ1-1; no reliable D call. The germline gives CDR1 LGHDT, CDR2 YNNKEL (reference sequence). V dropped 1 base and J dropped 1 base, with 7 bases sitting between them. This CDR3 comprises 14 residues. The CDR3 region has the DNA TGTGCCAGCAGCCAAGGGTGGCAGAACACTGAAGCTTTCTTT. This translates into CASSQGWQNTEAFF.

This clonotype showed up just a few times. The CDR3 region has the DNA TGTGCCAGCAGCTTAATGGGGCCCGGGGAGCTGTTTTTT. Amino acid sequence: CASSLMGPGELFF. The V gene is TRBV11-3, the J gene TRBJ2-2; D is perhaps TRBD1 (5 bases). The CDR3 is 13 residues long. Germline V lookup: CDR1 SGHNT, CDR2 YENEEA. V was shortened by 2 bases and J by 6 bases, with 7 bases between the two germline ends.

This clonotype was recorded a few times. This chain joins TRBV28 and TRBJ2-4, with 7 bases fitting TRBD2. CDR1 and CDR2 from the germline V gene are MDHEN and SYDVKM. The CDR3 spans 14 residues. V lost 4 bases and J lost 3; bases outside the gene matches: 3. Here the CDR3 reads CASSSVAGKNIQYF. CDR3 nucleotide sequence: TGTGCCAGCAGTTCAGTAGCGGGCAAAAACATTCAGTACTTC.

About this clonotype: The junction departs from the called germline gene at one end, perhaps through a read error. The chain links TRBV6-5 to TRBJ2-3; TRBD2 aligns across 7 bases. The CDR3 contains 16 residues. The germline gives CDR1 MNHEY, CDR2 SVGAGI. DNA of the CDR3: TGCGCCAGCAGTTACCAGCGGGGCGGGAGCACAGATACGCAGTATTTT. Its protein is CASSYQRGGSTDTQYF.